This is a list of T cell receptor beta chains from one sample in a study of human T cells and chemical hapten exposure. MiXCR, run by TCRdb on the RACE reads, gives a single entry per CDR3 protein. The sample gives approximately 370,000 distinct CDR3 sequences, around 5.5% of which show up once; about 8.2% is in the top ten. Sequencing used whole blood, obtained in connection with sensitization to the hapten diphenylcyclopropenone (DPC). The receptors originated from a woman aged 18-35 years with alopecia areata. Some clones in this sample may be carry-over from other donors' samples. CDR3s include the opening cysteine and the closing phenylalanine or tryptophan. D genes are given only for firm matches. Size is stated for part of the rows, as once, few or many counts, or as a class when the clone is expanded.

D: .
J: TRBJ2-7
V: TRBV4-3
size: many
DNA: TGCGCCAGCAGCCACCAGACGGACCAGCGCTACGAGCAGTACTTC
CDR3: CASSHQTDQRYEQYF

D: .
J: TRBJ2-7
V: TRBV27
size: few
DNA: TGTGCCAGCAGTGCCAGAGGGACAAGTACCTACGAGCAGTACTTC
CDR3: CASSARGTSTYEQYF

D: .
J: TRBJ1-1
V: TRBV7-8
size: many
DNA: TGTGCCAGCAGCTTAGCACAGCTGATGAACACTGAAGCTTTCTTT
CDR3: CASSLAQLMNTEAFF

D: TRBD2
J: TRBJ2-5
V: TRBV6-6
size: few
DNA: TGTGCCAGCAGTTACACTAGCGGGGGAGAGACCCAGTACTTC
CDR3: CASSYTSGGETQYF

D: TRBD1
J: TRBJ2-1
V: TRBV15
size: many
DNA: TGTGCCACCAGGACAGGGGGAGTCTCCTACAATGAGCAGTTCTTC
CDR3: CATRTGGVSYNEQFF

D: TRBD2
J: TRBJ2-3
V: TRBV7-2
size: many
DNA: TGTGCCAGCAGCTCGGGACTAACCCCCGGTACGCAGTATTTT
CDR3: CASSSGLTPGTQYF

D: .
J: TRBJ1-5
V: TRBV2
size: few
DNA: TGTGCCAGCAGTGCAAATAGGGCCCCCTTGGCCCAGCATTTT
CDR3: CASSANRAPLAQHF

D: .
J: TRBJ1-5
V: TRBV7-9
size: many
DNA: TGTGCCAGCAGCTTACCGGGAGGTCATATGGCCCAGCATTTT
CDR3: CASSLPGGHMAQHF

D: .
J: TRBJ2-1
V: TRBV7-2
size: .
DNA: TGTGCCAGCAGCTTAATGTCGCGGGTCACAGACAATGAGCAGTTCTTC
CDR3: CASSLMSRVTDNEQFF

D: .
J: TRBJ2-3
V: TRBV7-9
size: few
DNA: TGTGCCAGCAGCTCTCGGTCCCGGGGTCCCACAGATACGCAGTATTTT
CDR3: CASSSRSRGPTDTQYF

D: .
J: TRBJ2-6
V: TRBV6-6
size: many
DNA: TGTGCCAGCAGTTACAGGGTAGGGGCTGGGGCCAACGTCCTGACTTTC
CDR3: CASSYRVGAGANVLTF

D: .
J: TRBJ2-5
V: TRBV2
size: .
DNA: TGTGCCAGCGCAAGGGGGCAAGAGACCCAGTACTTC
CDR3: CASARGQETQYF

D: .
J: TRBJ1-4
V: TRBV3-1
size: many
DNA: TGTGCCAGCAGCCTAGGAACTTCGGGACACACTTTTGAAAAACTGTTTTTT
CDR3: CASSLGTSGHTFEKLFF

D: TRBD1
J: TRBJ2-2
V: TRBV12-3/TRBV12-4
size: many
DNA: TGTGCCAGCAGGGAGGGGCAGGGGGCACACACCGGGGAGCTGTTTTTT
CDR3: CASREGQGAHTGELFF

D: .
J: TRBJ1-1
V: TRBV7-2
size: many
DNA: TGTGCCAGCAGCTTGATTCAGTTGAACACTGAAGCTTTCTTT
CDR3: CASSLIQLNTEAFF

D: .
J: TRBJ2-1
V: TRBV4-1
size: many
DNA: TGCGCCAGCAGCCGGCCAGATTGGGAGTTCTTC
CDR3: CASSRPDWEFF

D: .
J: TRBJ1-5
V: TRBV14
size: many
DNA: TGTGCCAGCAGCCAAGCACAGTTTAGCAATCAGCCCCAGCATTTT
CDR3: CASSQAQFSNQPQHF

D: .
J: TRBJ1-1
V: TRBV28
size: many
DNA: TGTGCCAGCAGTTTAGTCGAGAGGCCTGAAGCTTTCTTT
CDR3: CASSLVERPEAFF

D: TRBD2
J: TRBJ2-1
V: TRBV10-3
size: many
DNA: TGTGCCACCTCCCTCCGCCTAGCGGGGAGCAATGAGCAGTTCTTC
CDR3: CATSLRLAGSNEQFF

D: TRBD2
J: TRBJ2-1
V: TRBV5-1
size: .
DNA: TGCGCCAGCAGCTCCAAGATAGGAGGACTAGCGGATGAGCAGTTCTTC
CDR3: CASSSKIGGLADEQFF

D: TRBD1
J: TRBJ2-6
V: TRBV12-3/TRBV12-4
size: many
DNA: TGTGCCAGCAGCCAACTCAGGGGGCCTGGGGCCAACGTCCTGACTTTC
CDR3: CASSQLRGPGANVLTF

D: TRBD2
J: TRBJ2-3
V: TRBV5-1
size: few
DNA: TGCGCCAGCAGCGGATTGAGCGACCCAGCGGGGTATACGCAGTATTTT
CDR3: CASSGLSDPAGYTQYF

D: .
J: TRBJ2-3
V: TRBV6-2/TRBV6-3
size: .
DNA: TGTGCCAGCAGTCGGGGACACCAAGGGGATACGCAGTATTTT
CDR3: CASSRGHQGDTQYF

D: TRBD1
J: TRBJ2-3
V: TRBV10-3
size: .
DNA: TGTGCCATCAGTGAGGGAGACAGGGGGACAGATACGCAGTATTTT
CDR3: CAISEGDRGTDTQYF